This TCR beta chain was recovered during a study of shared T cell receptors in the human thymus. Sequencing used immunoSEQ multiplex PCR; TCRdb keeps in-frame clones, though not all of them. The sample contains hundreds of thousands of clones, 80% to 90% of which appear only once. This sample also appeared in a second study, on human thymus T cells. That study reports: Finnish infants who were healthy and having corrective surgery for congenital heart defects made up the donors. Thymic and blood repertoires showed apparently biased V and J gene usage.

Sequenced sample: thymocytes. The receptor was isolated from a boy in the first two years of life with a congenital heart defect.

In DNA form, the CDR3 reads TGCGCCAGCAGCCACGAGTCTCCGGGACACATGTATGGCTACACCTTC. It codes for CASSHESPGHMYGYTF. The V call is TRBV4-1, the J call TRBJ1-2; D is possibly TRBD1 (6 bases). The CDR3 has 16 amino acids. V lost 3 bases and J 5 bases, leaving 19 bases between the germline ends. Germline assignment: CDR1 MGHRA and CDR2 YSYEKL.